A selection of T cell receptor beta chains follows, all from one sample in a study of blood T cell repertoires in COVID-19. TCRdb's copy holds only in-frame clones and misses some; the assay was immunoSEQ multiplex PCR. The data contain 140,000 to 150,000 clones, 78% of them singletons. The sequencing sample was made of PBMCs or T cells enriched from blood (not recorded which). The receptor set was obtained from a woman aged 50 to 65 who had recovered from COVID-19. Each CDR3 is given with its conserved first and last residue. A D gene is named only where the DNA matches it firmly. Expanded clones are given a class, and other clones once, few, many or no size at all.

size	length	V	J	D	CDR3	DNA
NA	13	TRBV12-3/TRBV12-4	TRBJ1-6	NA	CASSSTKIQGIHF	TGTGCCAGCAGTTCAACAAAAATACAGGGAATCCACTTT
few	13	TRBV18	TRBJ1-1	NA	CASSSTPTGEAFF	TGTGCCAGCTCATCGACTCCCACCGGAGAAGCTTTCTTT
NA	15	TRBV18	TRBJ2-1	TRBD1	CASSGTGGSYNEQFF	TGTGCCAGCTCAGGGACAGGGGGCTCCTACAATGAGCAGTTCTTC
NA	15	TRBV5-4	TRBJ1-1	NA	CASSLADGGYGEAFF	TGTGCCAGCAGCTTAGCTGACGGGGGGTACGGTGAAGCTTTCTTT
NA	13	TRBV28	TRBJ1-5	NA	CASSSGPYQPQHF	TGTGCCAGCAGTTCAGGGCCCTATCAGCCCCAGCATTTT
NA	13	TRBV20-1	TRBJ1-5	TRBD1	CSASGQGGQPQHF	TGCAGTGCTAGTGGACAGGGCGGACAGCCCCAGCATTTT
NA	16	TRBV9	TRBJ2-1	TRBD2	CASSATSGPSYNEQFF	TGTGCCAGCAGCGCCACTAGCGGACCCTCCTACAATGAGCAGTTCTTC
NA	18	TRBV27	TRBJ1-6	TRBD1	CASSLSALQGAYNSPLHF	TGTGCCAGCAGTTTATCGGCCTTACAGGGGGCCTATAATTCACCCCTCCACTTT
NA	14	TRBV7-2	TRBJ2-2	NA	CASSQTAGTGELFF	TGTGCCAGCAGTCAAACCGCCGGCACCGGGGAGCTGTTTTTT
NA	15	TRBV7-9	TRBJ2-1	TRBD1	CASSSGTGWSDEQFF	TGTGCCAGCAGCTCAGGGACAGGGTGGAGCGATGAGCAGTTCTTC
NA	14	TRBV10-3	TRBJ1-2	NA	CAISGAGSRDGYTF	TGTGCCATCAGTGGGGCCGGCAGTCGAGATGGCTACACCTTC
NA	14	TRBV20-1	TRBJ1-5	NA	CSASSGMYNQPQHF	TGCAGTGCTAGTTCGGGGATGTATAATCAGCCCCAGCATTTT
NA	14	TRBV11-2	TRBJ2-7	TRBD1	CASSLRQGAYEQYF	TGTGCCAGCAGCTTGAGGCAGGGGGCCTACGAGCAGTACTTC
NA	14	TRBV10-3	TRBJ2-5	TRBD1	CAISESGGKETQYF	TGTGCCATCAGTGAATCAGGGGGCAAGGAGACCCAGTACTTC
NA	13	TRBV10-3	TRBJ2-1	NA	CAISLGTDNEQFF	TGTGCCATCAGCCTAGGGACTGACAATGAGCAGTTCTTC
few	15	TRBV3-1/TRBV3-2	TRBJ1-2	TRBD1	CASSLIDGQGRGYTF	TGTGCCAGCAGCCTCATAGACGGACAGGGTCGCGGCTACACCTTC
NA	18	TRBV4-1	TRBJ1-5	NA	CASSQETLRRSSNQPQHF	TGCGCCAGCAGCCAAGAGACATTACGCCGGTCTAGCAATCAGCCCCAGCATTTT
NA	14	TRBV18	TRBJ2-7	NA	CASSTQGSTYEQYF	TGTGCCAGCTCTACCCAGGGCAGCACCTACGAGCAGTACTTC
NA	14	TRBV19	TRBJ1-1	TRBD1	CASSDRGMNTEAFF	TGTGCCAGTAGTGACAGGGGAATGAACACTGAAGCTTTCTTT
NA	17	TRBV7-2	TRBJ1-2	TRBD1	CASSLMGEGAGDYGYTF	TGTGCCAGCAGCTTAATGGGTGAGGGGGCCGGGGACTATGGCTACACCTTC
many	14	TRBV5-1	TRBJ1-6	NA	CASTRGGRDSPLHF	TGCGCCAGCACCAGGGGAGGGAGGGATTCACCCCTCCACTTT
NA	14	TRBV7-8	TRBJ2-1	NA	CASSLEGGTDEQFF	TGTGCCAGCAGCTTAGAAGGAGGGACCGATGAGCAGTTCTTC
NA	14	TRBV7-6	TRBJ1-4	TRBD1	CASSSGTGSEKLFF	TGTGCCAGCAGCTCTGGGACAGGGTCAGAAAAACTGTTTTTT
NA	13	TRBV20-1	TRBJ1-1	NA	CSASKPTLAEAFF	TGCAGTGCTAGTAAACCCACGCTAGCTGAAGCTTTCTTT
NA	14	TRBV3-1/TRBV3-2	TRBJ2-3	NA	CASSQPQFTDTQYF	TGTGCCAGCAGCCAACCCCAGTTCACAGATACGCAGTATTTT
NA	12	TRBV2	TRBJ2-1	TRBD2	CATDSGGNEQFF	TGTGCCACCGATAGCGGGGGAAATGAGCAGTTCTTC
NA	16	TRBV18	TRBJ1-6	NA	CASSPPGGAGNSPLHF	TGTGCCAGCTCACCACCGGGAGGGGCAGGCAATTCACCCCTCCACTTT
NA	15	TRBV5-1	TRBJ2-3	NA	CASTTGHQVTDTQYF	TGCGCCAGTACTACGGGACACCAAGTCACAGATACGCAGTATTTT
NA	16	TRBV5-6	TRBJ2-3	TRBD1	CASNPKDRGGGDTQYF	TGTGCCAGCAACCCTAAGGACAGGGGTGGAGGAGATACGCAGTATTTT
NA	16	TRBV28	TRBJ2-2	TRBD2	CASSLQRGTNTGELFF	TGTGCCAGCAGTTTGCAGCGGGGGACGAACACCGGGGAGCTGTTTTTT
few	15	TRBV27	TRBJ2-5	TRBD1	CASSFLGQGKETQYF	TGTGCCAGCAGTTTCCTAGGACAGGGAAAAGAGACCCAGTACTTC
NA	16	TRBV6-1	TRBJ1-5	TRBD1	CASSDLGDRGNQPQHF	TGTGCCAGCAGTGATTTGGGGGACAGGGGCAATCAGCCCCAGCATTTT
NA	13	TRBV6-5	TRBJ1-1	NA	CASSSDKNTEAFF	TGTGCCAGCAGCTCCGACAAGAACACTGAAGCTTTCTTT
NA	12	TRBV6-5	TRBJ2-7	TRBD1	CASRPQGGEQYF	TGTGCCAGCAGACCACAGGGGGGCGAGCAGTACTTC
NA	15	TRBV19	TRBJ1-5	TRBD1	CASSLTGGSYQPQHF	TGTGCCAGTAGTCTAACAGGGGGCAGTTATCAGCCCCAGCATTTT
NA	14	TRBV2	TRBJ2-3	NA	CASSSDSYTDTQYF	TGTGCCAGCAGTTCGGACAGTTACACAGATACGCAGTATTTT
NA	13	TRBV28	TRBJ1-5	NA	CASRPPDSQPQHF	TGTGCCAGCCGTCCTCCGGACTCTCAGCCCCAGCATTTT
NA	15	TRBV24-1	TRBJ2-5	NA	CATSDPGQQQETQYF	TGTGCCACCAGTGACCCAGGACAGCAACAAGAGACCCAGTACTTC
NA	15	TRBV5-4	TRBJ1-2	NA	CASSFRTDAPYGYTF	TGTGCCAGCAGCTTTAGGACAGACGCACCATATGGCTACACCTTC
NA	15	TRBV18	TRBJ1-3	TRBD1	CASSPSQGGVNTIYF	TGTGCCAGCTCACCGTCGCAGGGGGGAGTAAACACCATATATTTT
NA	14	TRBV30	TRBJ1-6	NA	CAFLSGTINSPLHF	TGTGCCTTTCTGTCCGGGACAATTAATTCACCCCTCCACTTT
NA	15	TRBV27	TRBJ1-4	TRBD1	CASSGTGRVGEKLFF	TGTGCCAGCAGCGGGACAGGGCGAGTAGGAGAAAAACTGTTTTTT
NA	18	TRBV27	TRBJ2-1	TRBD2	CASSSPYSGGAFYNEQFF	TGTGCCAGCAGTTCCCCCTATAGCGGGGGGGCCTTCTACAATGAGCAGTTCTTC
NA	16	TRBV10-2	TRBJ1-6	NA	CASRRQESSYNSPLHF	TGCGCCAGCAGAAGACAGGAAAGCTCCTATAATTCACCCCTCCACTTT
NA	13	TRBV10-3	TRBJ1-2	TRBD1	CAIKPGTEYGYTF	TGTGCCATCAAACCCGGGACAGAGTATGGCTACACCTTC
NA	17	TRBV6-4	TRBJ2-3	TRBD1	CASSDSWSPGGKDTQYF	TGTGCCAGCAGTGACTCTTGGTCCCCAGGGGGAAAAGATACGCAGTATTTT
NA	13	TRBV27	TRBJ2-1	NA	CATYLTPYNEQFF	TGTGCCACCTACCTAACTCCGTACAATGAGCAGTTCTTC
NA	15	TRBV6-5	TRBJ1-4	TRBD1	CASSPLTGPPEKLFF	TGTGCCAGCAGTCCCCTGACAGGGCCTCCTGAAAAACTGTTTTTT
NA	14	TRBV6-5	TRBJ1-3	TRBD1	CASSLTGGGNTIYF	TGTGCCAGCAGTCTCACAGGGGGGGGAAACACCATATATTTT
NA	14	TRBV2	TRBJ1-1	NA	CASSEYEGVLGAFF	TGTGCCAGCAGTGAATACGAAGGGGTTCTTGGGGCTTTCTTT
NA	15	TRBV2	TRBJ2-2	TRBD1	CASRPGQGGTGELFF	TGTGCCAGCCGTCCGGGACAGGGCGGCACCGGGGAGCTGTTTTTT
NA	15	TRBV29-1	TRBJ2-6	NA	CSVVLEISGANVLTF	TGCAGCGTTGTTCTTGAGATCTCTGGGGCCAACGTCCTGACTTTC
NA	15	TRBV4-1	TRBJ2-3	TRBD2	CASSPFGGWTDTQYF	TGCGCCAGCAGCCCTTTCGGGGGGTGGACAGATACGCAGTATTTT